This entry concerns a single T cell receptor (beta chain). Its antigen remains unidentified. These data are taken from a study of CD8+ T cells in alopecia areata. Extraction and reverse transcription of RNA yielded cDNA as the sequencing template. Clones were read by immunoSEQ multiplex PCR, and TCRdb kept only the in-frame ones, dropping some. The data show about 200,000 clones, roughly 50% seen once. The germline gives CDR1 SQVTM, CDR2 ANQGSEA. The CDR3 sequence is 13 residues long. With V trimmed by 6 bases and J by 8 bases, 7 bases remained unmatched. General study findings and limits: Sequencing of scalp samples also includes resident alphabeta T cells from normal skin. Lesional scalp, notably in alopecia totalis/universalis, had clonality above that of normal scalp. Clarity of TCR sharing across patients fell short of that in mice, possibly HLA-related.

The rearrangement links TRBV29-1 to TRBJ2-1; TRBD2 matches at 10 bases. The sequence was collected from a human donor in good health. Material for sequencing was CD8+ T cells sorted from blood. Here the CDR3 reads CSVSSGGKDEQFF. As DNA, the CDR3 is TGCAGCGTCTCTAGCGGGGGCAAGGATGAGCAGTTCTTC.